This paragraph reports one TCR beta chain. Its antigen is still unknown. This entry is derived from a study of cytomegalovirus exposure and HLA in healthy donors. Broader study findings: The tendency of first-cohort TCR clusters to co-occur in the 100 to 150 validation repertoires was identified by a subsequent analysis. The classifier was said to identify cytomegalovirus status with high specificity and sensitivity. Cytomegalovirus-associated status was assigned to more than 150 TCR beta chains.

Trimming removed 6 bases at V and 3 bases at J, with 17 bases between. Germline assignment: CDR1 MNHEY and CDR2 SMNVEV (reference sequence). CDR3 size: 16 residues. Repertoires were generated with immunoSEQ multiplex PCR, while TCRdb's copy carries only in-frame clones and drops some. The repertoire holds more than 140,000 clones, with about 89% as singletons. The sample consisted of PBMCs. This clonotype was obtained from a woman between 18 and 29 years old in good health and CMV-seropositive. The chain couples TRBV27 to TRBJ1-4; possibly TRBD1 for D (6 bases). CDR3 nucleotides: TGTGCCAGCAGAGATACCAGGGGTGCAGCTAATGAAAAACTGTTTTTT. It codes for CASRDTRGAANEKLFF.